Each of the 25 T cell receptor beta chains below was sequenced from the same sample in a study of post-analysis software for immune sequencing data. These receptors have no known antigen. Unique-molecular-identifier-tagged TCR beta cDNA libraries were used. TCRdb reanalysed the PCR reads using MiXCR and keeps one entry per CDR3 protein. The sample includes around 500,000 distinct CDR3 sequences, roughly 34% seen only once; the top ten take about 6%. Study results and limitations: TRBV5-6, TRBV5-1 and TRBV20-1 were among four or five TRBV segments more frequent in patients than controls.

Sample: blood. The receptors here all came from a girl younger than 18 with multiple sclerosis.

The sample holds many counts of this clonotype. V usage is TRBV4-2 and J usage is TRBJ2-7; D ambiguous. V dropped 1 base and J dropped 5 bases, with 6 bases sitting between them. This CDR3 is built from 12 residues. CDR1 LGHNA and CDR2 YNFKEQ come from the germline V gene. The CDR3: CASSQAWDEQYF. CDR3 sequence (DNA): TGTGCCAGCAGCCAAGCCTGGGACGAGCAGTACTTC.

This chain links TRBV28 with TRBJ1-5; D is possibly TRBD1 (6 bases). The CDR3 runs 16 residues. V gave up 6 bases and J gave up 6 bases, with 21 bases separating them. Per the germline V gene, CDR1 is MDHEN and CDR2 is SYDVKM. The CDR3 loop reads CASSARLQGIGQPQHF. In DNA, the CDR3 is TGTGCCAGCAGCGCCAGGTTACAGGGAATAGGTCAGCCCCAGCATTTT.

V and J are TRBV5-4 and TRBJ2-1, with D possibly matching TRBD1 (6 bases). V was pared by 5 bases and J by 9 bases, with 12 bases between. Looked up from germline, CDR1 is SGHNT and CDR2 is YYREEE (reference sequence). The CDR3 covers 12 residues. The CDR3 region has the DNA TGTGCCAGCAGTTACAGGGACGGTGAGCAGTTCTTC. It yields the protein CASSYRDGEQFF.

A few counts support this clonotype. The chain combines TRBV28 with TRBJ2-5; no definite D call. Near its end, the DNA agrees better with TRBJ2-7, so the J call may be wrong. This CDR3 is 15 amino acids long. Germline V gene data show CDR1 as MDHEN and CDR2 as SYDVKM. The DNA of the CDR3 is TGTGCCAGCAGTTTATCCCCAGCGCTGGCCTACGAGCAGTACTTC. It specifies CASSLSPALAYEQYF.

The chain links TRBV2 to TRBJ2-1, with no clear D. The CDR3 contains 12 residues. Germline CDR1 and CDR2: SNHLY and FYNNEI. Trimming took 10 bases from V and 2 from J, leaving 9 bases between them. CDR3 coding DNA: TGTGCCATGGGCGCAGCCTACAATGAGCAGTTCTTC. Protein: CAMGAAYNEQFF. The full variable domain, with the rest looked up from reference TRBV2 and TRBJ2-1, is EPEVTQTPSHQVTQMGQEVILRCVPISNHLYFYWYRQILGQKVEFLVSFYNNEISEKSEIFDDQFSVERPDGSNFTLKIRSTKLEDSAMYFCAMGAAYNEQFFGPGTRLTVL.

The table lists this clonotype with a few counts. V gene TRBV7-3 combines with J gene TRBJ2-2; D may be TRBD1 or TRBD2 (6 bases each). V lost 4 bases, J lost 6 bases, and 12 bases lay in between. Germline assignment: CDR1 SGHTA and CDR2 FQGTGA. This CDR3 contains 14 residues. The CDR3, as DNA: TGTGCCAGCAGCTCCCAACGGGGGCCCGGGGAGCTGTTTTTT. Residues: CASSSQRGPGELFF.

This clonotype was detected a few times. This sequence joins TRBV16 and TRBJ1-1; 9 positions agree with TRBD1. Germline V gene lookup returns CDR1 KGHSY and CDR2 FQNENV. Trimming removed 5 bases from V and 2 bases from J; junction bases left unmatched: 6. CDR3 length: 15 amino acids. For the CDR3, the DNA is TGTGCCAGCAGCAAGGGACAGGGAGGAAACACTGAAGCTTTCTTT. Translated, it gives CASSKGQGGNTEAFF.

The chain recombines TRBV10-3 with TRBJ2-1; D is possibly TRBD2 (7 bases). The CDR3 extends over 16 amino acids. Germline V gene data show CDR1 as ENHRY and CDR2 as SYGVKD. V lost 0 bases and J 6 bases, leaving 15 bases between the germline ends. This CDR3 reads CAISESKGGGVNEQFF. In nucleotides, the CDR3 is TGTGCCATCAGTGAGTCGAAGGGAGGGGGGGTCAATGAGCAGTTCTTC.

The chain joins TRBV4-2 to TRBJ2-3; 7 nucleotides line up with TRBD1. The germline V gene has CDR1 LGHNA and CDR2 YNFKEQ. V lost 4 bases to trimming and J lost 2 bases; unmatched junction nucleotides: 12. The CDR3 contains 17 residues. The CDR3 is CASSRTRDRDDTDTQYF. The CDR3 bases are TGTGCCAGCAGCCGCACACGGGACAGAGATGACACAGATACGCAGTATTTT.

The chain uses TRBV27 and TRBJ2-7; D not resolved. Trimming shortened V by 5 bases and J by 0 bases, and 14 bases separated the two germline ends. The germline V gene encodes CDR1 MNHEY and CDR2 SMNVEV (reference sequence). This CDR3 contains 15 residues. CDR3 loop: CASSKGRSISYEQYF. As DNA, the CDR3 is TGTGCCAGCAGTAAAGGACGCAGCATCTCCTACGAGCAGTACTTC.

This chain connects TRBV29-1 to TRBJ2-7; D uncertain. In germline, CDR1 is SQVTM, CDR2 ANQGSEA. V shed 2 bases and J shed 6 bases, with 11 bases lying between them. There are 12 residues in the CDR3. CDR3 nucleotide sequence: TGCAGCGTTGAAAGTAGGTCCCGCGAGCAGTACTTC. Amino acid sequence: CSVESRSREQYF.

J is TRBJ2-3 and V is TRBV5-1, with 16 nucleotides matching TRBD2. Germline-derived CDR1 and CDR2 are SGHRS and YFSETQ. The CDR3 spans 16 residues. V shed 4 bases, J shed 4 bases, and the junction held 3 bases outside the gene matches. In nucleotides, the CDR3 is TGCGCCAGCAGCCCAGGGACTAGCGGGGGGGCAGATACGCAGTATTTT. This encodes CASSPGTSGGADTQYF.

This clonotype has a handful of counts. V and J are TRBV27 and TRBJ2-5; the match to TRBD2 covers 11 bases. There are 18 residues in the CDR3. V shed 6 bases and J 4 bases; nucleotides not matched to a gene: 16. Germline CDR1 and CDR2: MNHEY and SMNVEV (reference sequence). CDR3 loop: CASSPWRASGGQPETQYF. The CDR3 nucleotides read TGTGCCAGCAGCCCGTGGAGAGCTAGCGGGGGGCAACCAGAGACCCAGTACTTC.

The chain links TRBV28 to TRBJ1-2; D is possibly TRBD1 (6 bases). The length of the CDR3 is 14 residues. The ends were cut back, 2 bases at V and 3 bases at J, with 10 bases in the middle. In germline, CDR1 is MDHEN, CDR2 SYDVKM. The CDR3 spells CASSLEGQYYGYTF. DNA for the CDR3: TGTGCCAGCAGTTTAGAAGGACAGTACTATGGCTACACCTTC.

V gene TRBV15 combines with J gene TRBJ2-1; D might be TRBD2 (5 bases). The CDR3 sequence is 14 residues long. V was trimmed by 8 bases and J by 5 bases, leaving 16 bases between them. Germline V gives CDR1 LNHNV, CDR2 YYDKDF (reference sequence). The CDR3 region is CATGTPSPNNEQFF. As DNA, the CDR3 is TGTGCCACCGGTACGCCTAGCCCAAACAATGAGCAGTTCTTC.

The chain employs TRBV4-1 and TRBJ2-3; D unclear. Between the trimmed V and J ends, which lost 1 base and 7 bases, there was a span of 3 bases. The germline gives CDR1 MGHRA, CDR2 YSYEKL. The CDR3 contains 11 residues. CDR3 residues: CASSQGNTQYF. The DNA for the CDR3 is TGCGCCAGCAGCCAAGGGAATACGCAGTATTTT.

The chain links TRBV7-8 to TRBJ2-7, with a weak D call TRBD1 (5 bases). Germline CDR1 SGHVS, CDR2 FQNEAQ. There are 15 residues in the CDR3. V lost 5 bases and J lost 2, with 16 bases in between. CDR3 loop: CASSRFGHQAYEQYF. Written as DNA, the CDR3 is TGTGCCAGCAGCCGATTTGGACACCAAGCCTACGAGCAGTACTTC.

This clonotype was counted a few times. The chain combines TRBV20-1 with TRBJ2-7; the match to TRBD2 covers 9 bases. Germline V lookup: CDR1 DFQATT, CDR2 SNEGSKA (reference sequence). Losses at the gene ends were 5 bases for V and 0 bases for J; bases not matched to a gene: 2. This CDR3 is built from 13 residues. The CDR3 nucleotides read TGCAGTGCTCGACTAGCGGACTCCTACGAGCAGTACTTC. Residues: CSARLADSYEQYF.

The rearrangement uses TRBV5-6 and TRBJ2-5; perhaps TRBD2 as D (6 bases). Trimming took 1 base from V and 9 from J, leaving 22 bases between them. Germline CDR1 and CDR2: SGHDT and YYEEEE. The CDR3 totals 16 residues. This CDR3 is CASSLPSIARGGSQYF. Written as DNA, the CDR3 is TGTGCCAGCAGCTTGCCCTCCATAGCGCGGGGTGGGTCCCAGTACTTC.

This clonotype came up a few times. The chain has TRBV10-3 and TRBJ1-2; unclear D gene. The CDR3 is 16 amino acids. V lost 0 bases and J 1 base, leaving 12 bases between the germline ends. The germline V gene encodes CDR1 ENHRY and CDR2 SYGVKD. CDR3: CAISESSDAINYGYTF. The CDR3 DNA reads TGTGCCATCAGTGAGTCCTCCGACGCCATTAACTATGGCTACACCTTC.

This clonotype came up a few times. The chain combines TRBV7-9 with TRBJ2-7, with D perhaps matching TRBD2 (6 bases). This CDR3 has 15 residues. Deletions cut 4 bases from V and 3 bases from J, with 16 bases between. Germline CDR1 reads SEHNR; CDR2 reads FQNEAQ (reference sequence). The CDR3, as DNA: TGTGCCAGCAGCTCTAAGGGCGGGGTACTCTACGAGCAGTACTTC. Translating it yields CASSSKGGVLYEQYF.

The chain's CDR3 is CASSPSDTSTYSYEQYF. CDR3 coding DNA: TGTGCCAGCAGCCCGTCCGATACATCAACCTACTCCTACGAGCAGTACTTC. The chain employs TRBV9 and TRBJ2-7; D is ambiguous. CDR1 is SGDLS and CDR2 is YYNGEE in the germline V gene. Trimming pared 4 bases from V and 0 bases from J, leaving 20 bases between. This CDR3 is 17 amino acids long.

J is TRBJ2-5 and V is TRBV5-1; 12 bases agree with TRBD2. The CDR3 totals 14 residues. CDR1 and CDR2 (germline): SGHRS, YFSETQ. Trimming took 0 bases from V and 9 from J; bases not matched to a gene: 3. The CDR3 region is CASSLGLAGEAQYF. CDR3 sequence (DNA): TGCGCCAGCAGCTTGGGACTAGCGGGGGAGGCCCAGTACTTC.

This sequence joins TRBV4-1 and TRBJ2-1; D is undetermined. This CDR3 has 14 amino acids. Germline CDR1 reads MGHRA; CDR2 reads YSYEKL. Trimming shortened V by 4 bases and J by 6 bases, and 13 bases separated the two germline ends. CDR3 nucleotide sequence: TGCGCCAGCAGCCCGACTCAGGTTTTCAATGAGCAGTTCTTC. Its translation is CASSPTQVFNEQFF.

The chain recombines TRBV20-1 with TRBJ2-1; 8 positions agree with TRBD2. The J call is uncertain, as TRBJ2-7 better fits the DNA end. The CDR3 totals 14 residues. Germline values: CDR1 DFQATT, CDR2 SNEGSKA (reference sequence). The CDR3 nucleotides read TGCAGTGCTAGAGATTGGCGGGGGGACAATGAGCAGTACTTC. Translating gives CSARDWRGDNEQYF.